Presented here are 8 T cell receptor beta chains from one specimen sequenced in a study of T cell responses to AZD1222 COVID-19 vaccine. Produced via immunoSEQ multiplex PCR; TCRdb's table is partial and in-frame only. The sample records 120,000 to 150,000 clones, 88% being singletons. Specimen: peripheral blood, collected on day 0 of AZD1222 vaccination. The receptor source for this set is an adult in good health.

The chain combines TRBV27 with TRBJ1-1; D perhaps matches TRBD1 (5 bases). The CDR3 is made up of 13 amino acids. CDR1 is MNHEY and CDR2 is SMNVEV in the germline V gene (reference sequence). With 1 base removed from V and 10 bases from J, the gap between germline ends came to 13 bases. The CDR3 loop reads CASSLYVQAPAFF. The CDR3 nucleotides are TGTGCCAGCAGTTTATACGTACAGGCCCCAGCTTTCTTT.

As DNA, the CDR3 is TGTGCCAGCAGCTTAGCGAACAGGTACCAAGAGACCCAGTACTTC. It yields the protein CASSLANRYQETQYF. This chain connects TRBV7-2 to TRBJ2-5, with D perhaps TRBD1 (5 bases). Trimming took 0 bases from V and 0 from J, leaving 8 bases between them. This CDR3 is 15 amino acids long. Germline loops: CDR1 SGHTA, CDR2 FQGNSA.

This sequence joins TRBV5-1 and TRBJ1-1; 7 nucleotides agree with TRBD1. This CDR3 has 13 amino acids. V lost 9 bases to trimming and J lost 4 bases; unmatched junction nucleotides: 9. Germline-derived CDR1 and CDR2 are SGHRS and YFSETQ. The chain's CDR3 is CATSRQGPTEAFF. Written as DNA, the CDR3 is TGCGCCACCAGTAGACAGGGACCCACTGAAGCTTTCTTT.

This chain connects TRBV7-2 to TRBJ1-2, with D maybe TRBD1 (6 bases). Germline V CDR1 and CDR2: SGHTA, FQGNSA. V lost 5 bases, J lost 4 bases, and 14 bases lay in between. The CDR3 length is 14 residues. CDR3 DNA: TGTGCCAGCAGCCAAGGACAGACCCTCTATGGCTACACCTTC. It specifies CASSQGQTLYGYTF.

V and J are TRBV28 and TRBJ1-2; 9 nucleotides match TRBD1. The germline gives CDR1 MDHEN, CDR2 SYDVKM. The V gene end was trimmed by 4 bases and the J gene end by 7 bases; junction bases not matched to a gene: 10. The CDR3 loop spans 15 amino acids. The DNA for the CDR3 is TGTGCCAGCAGTTCCGGCGGGGACAGGGTTGGTGGCTACACCTTC. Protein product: CASSSGGDRVGGYTF.

CDR3 loop: CAWSTGDYGYTF. CDR3 sequence (DNA): TGTGCCTGGAGTACAGGGGACTATGGCTACACCTTC. This chain joins TRBV30 and TRBJ1-2; 7 bases match TRBD1. CDR3 length equals 12 residues. The V and J ends lost 2 bases and 3 bases, in that order; junction bases with no gene match: 0. From germline, CDR1 is GTSNPN and CDR2 SVGIG (reference sequence).

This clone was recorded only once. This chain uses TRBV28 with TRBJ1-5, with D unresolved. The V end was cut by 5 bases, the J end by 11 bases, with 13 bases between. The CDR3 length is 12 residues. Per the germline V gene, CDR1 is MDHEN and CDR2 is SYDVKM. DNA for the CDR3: TGTGCCAGCAGTCCCCCAAGGGAGGCCCAGCATTTT. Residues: CASSPPREAQHF.

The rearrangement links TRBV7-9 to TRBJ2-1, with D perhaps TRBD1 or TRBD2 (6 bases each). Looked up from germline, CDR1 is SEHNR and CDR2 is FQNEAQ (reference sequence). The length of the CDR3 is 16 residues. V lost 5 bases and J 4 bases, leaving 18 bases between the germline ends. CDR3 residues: CASSPPPGGYYNEQFF. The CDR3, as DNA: TGTGCCAGCAGCCCCCCTCCCGGGGGCTATTACAATGAGCAGTTCTTC.